The count of the clone carrying this TCR beta chain is one. Its antigen remains unknown. Measured with immunoSEQ multiplex PCR; TCRdb has only the in-frame clones, and not every one. The sample lists around 600,000 clones; roughly 95% were seen once. This entry belongs to a study of shared clonotypes between healthy human individuals. Study outcomes and limitations: Naive CD4 clonotype sharing across several donors was about 5%.

The germline V gene encodes CDR1 SGHAT and CDR2 FQDESV (reference sequence). CDR3 length equals 15 residues. V gave up 5 bases and J gave up 4 bases; unmatched junction bases: 5. CD8 cells classed as naive were CD45RO-negative and positively selected for CCR7, excluding terminally differentiated effector memory CD45RA+ cells. All donors qualified as healthy HIV-negative adults and had experienced no recent acute infections or vaccinations. The material sequenced was naive CD8+ T cells sorted from blood. The V gene is TRBV11-1, the J gene TRBJ2-3; TRBD1 aligns across 11 bases. The sequence came from a woman in her twenties or thirties in good health. The CDR3 DNA reads TGTGCCAGCAGCCCCAGGGACAGGGGGGCAGATACGCAGTATTTT. Residues: CASSPRDRGADTQYF.